The 8 T cell receptor beta chains below come from one sample, sequenced in a study of T cell responses to AZD1222 COVID-19 vaccine. Generated by immunoSEQ multiplex PCR, the TCRdb table keeps only in-frame clones and is missing some. This sample carries tens of thousands of clones, 90% of them seen once, and the ten largest clones take 5.4%. Sequencing used peripheral blood, obtained 28 days after the second AZD1222 dose. The origin of the receptors is an adult who received the AZD1222 COVID-19 vaccine.

The DNA of the CDR3 is TGTGCCAGCAGTTACACCACAGGGAACACTGAAGCTTTCTTT. Its protein is CASSYTTGNTEAFF. The V gene is TRBV6-5, the J gene TRBJ1-1; a possible D gene is TRBD1 (5 bases). Looked up from germline, CDR1 is MNHEY and CDR2 is SVGAGI. The CDR3 is 14 residues long. V dropped 2 bases and J dropped 1 base, with 8 bases sitting between them.

The gene calls are TRBV5-5 and TRBJ1-4; the D gene is possibly TRBD1 (5 bases). Germline V lookup: CDR1 SGHKS, CDR2 YYEKEE (reference sequence). Trimming pared 0 bases from V and 8 bases from J, leaving 14 bases between. This CDR3 spans 15 amino acids. The CDR3 spells CASSLGWARVEKLFF. The CDR3 DNA is TGTGCCAGCAGCTTGGGTTGGGCCAGGGTGGAAAAACTGTTTTTT.

The sample holds a few counts of this clone. This chain links TRBV27 with TRBJ1-2; TRBD1 agrees at 10 bases. Per germline, CDR1 MNHEY and CDR2 SMNVEV (reference sequence). After removal of 4 bases from V and 6 bases from J, the junction contained 8 bases not matched to a gene. The length of the CDR3 is 15 residues. This CDR3 reads CASSYSGGQGDGYTF. Here the CDR3 DNA reads TGTGCCAGCAGTTACTCAGGTGGACAGGGGGATGGCTACACCTTC.

The chain combines TRBV3-1 (or the pseudogene TRBV3-2) with TRBJ1-2; D not resolved. CDR1 is LGHDT and CDR2 is YNNKEL in the germline V gene (reference sequence). This CDR3 region has 14 residues. The V end lost 3 bases, the J end lost 4 bases, and 12 bases lay between the germline ends. The CDR3 DNA sequence: TGTGCCAGCAGCCAGCGAGGTCGGGTCTATGGCTACACCTTC. The encoded protein is CASSQRGRVYGYTF.

The rearrangement joins TRBV5-1 to TRBJ1-1; D gene uncertain. The V gene lost 2 bases and the J gene lost 0 bases, with 8 bases spanning the gap. There are 14 residues in the CDR3. Looked up from germline, CDR1 is SGHRS and CDR2 is YFSETQ. The CDR3 here is CASSFFRVNTEAFF. The CDR3 bases are TGCGCCAGCAGCTTTTTTAGGGTGAACACTGAAGCTTTCTTT.

In this sample, this clone turned up once. The sample holds other DNA sequences that translate to the same CDR3. The V gene is TRBV18, the J gene TRBJ2-7, with D unresolved. CDR3 length: 13 amino acids. Germline lookup yields CDR1 KGHSH and CDR2 LQKENI. The V gene lost 3 bases and the J gene lost 4 bases, with 10 bases spanning the gap. CDR3 DNA: TGTGCCAGCTCACCGACGGATAGTTACGAGCAGTACTTC. Translation: CASSPTDSYEQYF.

The V and J genes are TRBV11-3 and TRBJ2-1; the D gene is possibly TRBD1 (7 bases). The CDR3 consists of 15 residues. Germline loops: CDR1 SGHNT, CDR2 YENEEA. Trimming left V 3 bases short and J 7 bases short, with 16 bases between. CDR3 in DNA: TGTGCCAGCAGCTTCGGAGGGGGCGGGCTGAATGAGCAGTTCTTC. It translates to CASSFGGGGLNEQFF. Filled out from reference TRBV11-3 and TRBJ2-1, the complete variable domain reads EAGVVQSPRYKIIEKKQPVAFWCNPISGHNTLYWYLQNLGQGPELLIRYENEEAVDDSQLPKDRFSAERLKGVDSTLKIQPAELGDSAVYLCASSFGGGGLNEQFFGPGTRLTVL.

The rearrangement links TRBV4-1 to TRBJ1-3; the D gene is possibly TRBD1 (6 bases). Germline V lookup: CDR1 MGHRA, CDR2 YSYEKL. Trimming took off 4 bases at V and 4 bases at J, with 14 bases between the two ends. The CDR3 runs to 15 residues. CDR3 in DNA: TGCGCCAGCAGCCCCGGGGGGGGCAAGGGAAACACCATATATTTT. This translates into CASSPGGGKGNTIYF.